These T cell receptor beta chains were read from a single sample in a study of T cell repertoires in cytomegalovirus infection. In TCRdb, the reads were re-called with MiXCR into one record per CDR3 protein. In the table there are fewer than 350,000 distinct CDR3 sequences, just under 30% of which are singletons. Their cognate antigens are unknown. Sequencing used cultured PBMCs, obtained from culture after CMV antigen stimulation. The receptors derive from a human donor in good health (CMV status not recorded). Some clones in this sample may be carry-over from other donors' samples. CDR3s include the opening cysteine and the closing phenylalanine or tryptophan. Fields, in order: clone size, V gene, J gene, D gene, CDR3 protein, CDR3 DNA. D genes are given only for firm matches. The size entry is marked missing in some rows and otherwise reads once, few, many or a size class.

few	TRBV7-3	TRBJ2-3	NA	CASSSTPGASTDTQYF	TGTGCCAGCAGCTCCACCCCGGGGGCTAGCACAGATACGCAGTATTTT
NA	TRBV4-2	TRBJ1-6	NA	CASSQVAGLNSPLHF	TGTGCCAGCAGCCAAGTTGCGGGACTTAATTCACCCCTCCACTTT
NA	TRBV5-1	TRBJ2-7	TRBD1	CASSTGQYEQYF	TGCGCCAGCAGCACGGGACAGTACGAGCAGTACTTC
few	TRBV5-1	TRBJ2-1	NA	CASSSDGGSYNEQFF	TGCGCCAGCAGCTCGGACGGGGGCTCCTACAATGAGCAGTTCTTC
NA	TRBV27	TRBJ1-2	NA	CASSLTILSSYGYTF	TGTGCCAGCAGTCTAACGATTCTTTCTAGCTATGGCTACACCTTC
NA	TRBV28	TRBJ2-5	NA	CASSPPLGGQETQYF	TGTGCCAGCAGTCCCCCCCTGGGGGGCCAAGAGACCCAGTACTTC
NA	TRBV20-1	TRBJ1-1	NA	CSAKVAVGVRSTEAFF	TGCAGTGCCAAGGTAGCAGTCGGGGTTCGGAGCACTGAAGCTTTCTTT
NA	TRBV7-9	TRBJ2-7	NA	CASSVTGTYEQYF	TGTGCCAGCAGTGTAACGGGCACCTACGAGCAGTACTTC
NA	TRBV4-1	TRBJ1-2	NA	CASSQDSRDRDYGYTF	TGCGCCAGCAGCCAAGATTCAAGGGACCGCGACTATGGCTACACCTTC
NA	TRBV30	TRBJ1-1	NA	CAWSGPGTEAFF	TGTGCCTGGAGTGGCCCAGGGACAGAAGCTTTCTTT
once	TRBV23-1	TRBJ2-7	NA	CASSQSDSSSYEQYF	TGCGCCAGCAGTCAATCTGACAGTTCTTCCTACGAGCAGTACTTC
few	TRBV10-3	TRBJ2-1	TRBD2	CAITSGSLYNEQFF	TGTGCCATCACTAGCGGGAGTCTCTACAATGAGCAGTTCTTC
few	TRBV28	TRBJ2-4	NA	CASSPWSREYF	TGTGCCAGCAGCCCCTGGAGCAGGGAGTACTTC
few	TRBV9	TRBJ1-3	NA	CASTGRGENTIYF	TGTGCCAGCACCGGAAGGGGTGAAAACACCATATATTTT
NA	TRBV4-2	TRBJ2-4	NA	CASSHLILGGRENIQYF	TGTGCCAGCAGCCACTTAATCCTCGGGGGAAGGGAAAACATTCAGTACTTC
many	TRBV2	TRBJ2-2	NA	CASSAGNTGELFF	TGTGCCAGCAGTGCAGGGAACACCGGGGAGCTGTTTTTT
NA	TRBV7-2	TRBJ2-6	TRBD2	CASSLDTSGLSGANVLTF	TGTGCCAGCAGCTTAGACACTAGCGGGCTCTCTGGGGCCAACGTCCTGACTTTC
many	TRBV6-1	TRBJ2-4	NA	CASSRPGDSRNIQYF	TGTGCCAGCAGTCGGCCAGGCGACTCAAGGAACATTCAGTACTTC
NA	TRBV27	TRBJ1-1	NA	CASSSQARGTEAFF	TGTGCCAGCAGTTCACAGGCCAGGGGCACTGAAGCTTTCTTT
NA	TRBV7-9	TRBJ1-2	NA	CASSLDRAGYGYTF	TGTGCCAGCAGCTTAGACAGGGCCGGCTATGGCTACACCTTC
once	TRBV2	TRBJ2-2	NA	CASSDALATGELFF	TGTGCCAGCAGTGATGCCCTGGCAACCGGGGAGCTGTTTTTT
NA	TRBV10-2	TRBJ1-1	TRBD1	CASSEWTGVSTTEAFF	TGCGCCAGCAGTGAGTGGACAGGGGTCTCGACCACTGAAGCTTTCTTT
few	TRBV11-2	TRBJ1-1	TRBD1	CASRLLGTGGTEAFF	TGTGCCAGCAGACTCTTAGGGACAGGGGGCACTGAAGCTTTCTTT
few	TRBV5-5	TRBJ2-1	TRBD2	CASSPPPGGTVNEQFF	TGTGCCAGCAGCCCCCCTCCGGGAGGAACCGTTAATGAGCAGTTCTTC
once	TRBV6-2/TRBV6-3	TRBJ2-7	TRBD2	CASNQLAGGYEQYF	TGTGCCAGCAACCAGCTAGCGGGAGGCTACGAGCAGTACTTC
NA	TRBV12-3/TRBV12-4	TRBJ2-2	NA	CASDNRGGTGELFF	TGTGCCAGCGACAACAGGGGGGGGACCGGGGAGCTGTTTTTT
NA	TRBV7-3	TRBJ2-1	NA	CASSLMLAAVNEQFF	TGTGCCAGCAGCTTAATGTTAGCGGCAGTGAATGAGCAGTTCTTC
few	TRBV5-4	TRBJ2-5	TRBD2	CASSLRREGHETQYF	TGTGCCAGCAGCTTGCGGCGGGAGGGCCATGAGACCCAGTACTTC
NA	TRBV6-5	TRBJ2-3	NA	CASSYGGRQYF	TGTGCCAGCAGTTATGGGGGTAGGCAGTATTTT
NA	TRBV24-1	TRBJ1-2	NA	CATSLSGYGYTF	TGTGCCACGAGCCTTTCCGGCTATGGCTACACCTTC